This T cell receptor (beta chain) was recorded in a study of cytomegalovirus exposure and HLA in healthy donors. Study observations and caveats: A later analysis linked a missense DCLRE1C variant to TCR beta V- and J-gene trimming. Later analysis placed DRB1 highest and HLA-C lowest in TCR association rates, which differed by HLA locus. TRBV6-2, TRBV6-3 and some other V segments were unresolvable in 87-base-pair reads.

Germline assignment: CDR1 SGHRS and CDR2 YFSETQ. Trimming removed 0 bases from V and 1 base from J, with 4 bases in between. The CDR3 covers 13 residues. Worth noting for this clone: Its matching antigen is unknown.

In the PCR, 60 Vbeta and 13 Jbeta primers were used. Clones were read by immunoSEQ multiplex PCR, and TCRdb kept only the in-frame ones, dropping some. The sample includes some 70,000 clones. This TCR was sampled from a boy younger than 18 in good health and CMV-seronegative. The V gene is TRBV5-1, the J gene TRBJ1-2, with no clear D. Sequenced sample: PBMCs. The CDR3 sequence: CASSLDSNYGYTF. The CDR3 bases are TGCGCCAGCAGCTTGGACAGTAACTATGGCTACACCTTC.